This T cell receptor beta chain emerged from a study of blood T cells in healthy people across ages. The CDR3 consists of 15 residues. V lost 6 bases, J lost 5 bases, and 8 bases stayed unmatched. Germline CDR1 and CDR2: MNHEY and SMNVEV (reference sequence). Combining a sample-barcoded 5' primer with a J-beta primer mix, a second PCR ran for about 7 to 12 cycles. Per sample, CDR3-containing paired-end reads numbered at least 2.5 million. MiXCR, applied by TCRdb to the 5' RACE reads, yields one record per CDR3 protein. The sample records roughly 800,000 distinct CDR3 sequences, 20% to 30% being singletons. The same sample was also studied in work on T cells of mothers and their children.

The gene calls are TRBV27 and TRBJ2-1; 9 bases are shared with TRBD1. The specimen was blood. The TCR was taken from a boy between 5 and 17 years old in good health. DNA of the CDR3: TGTGCCAGCAGCCAGGGACAGGGATCCCACAATGAGCAGTTCTTC. Its protein product is CASSQGQGSHNEQFF.